Below, 17 T cell receptor beta chains from the same sample are listed, as sequenced in a study of graft-versus-host responses after intestinal transplantation. Both intraepithelial and lamina propria lymphocytes were released by processing graft tissue. TCRdb keeps only in-frame clones here, not all; method: immunoSEQ multiplex PCR. This repertoire shows about 20,000 clones, roughly 72% found once; its top ten account for 8%. Sequencing was performed on ileum tissue, taken around 20 days after intestinal transplant. All receptors derive from a human patient who received an intestinal transplant, so some T cells may come from the graft donor.

This chain uses TRBV10-3 with TRBJ1-3, with a weak D call TRBD1 (5 bases). Trimming removed 5 bases from V and 3 bases from J, with 20 bases in between. Germline CDR1 ENHRY, CDR2 SYGVKD. The CDR3 is made up of 17 amino acids. This CDR3 reads CAISRTQILIFGNTIYF. The CDR3 region has the DNA TGTGCCATCAGTCGGACACAAATCTTAATATTTGGAAACACCATATATTTT.

The chain recombines TRBV27 with TRBJ2-1; 9 bases are shared with TRBD2. V lost 1 base to trimming and J lost 4 bases; unmatched junction nucleotides: 2. CDR1 and CDR2 (germline): MNHEY, SMNVEV (reference sequence). The CDR3 extends over 15 amino acids. The CDR3 bases are TGTGCCAGCAGTTTATACGGACTAGCGTACAATGAGCAGTTCTTC. It codes for CASSLYGLAYNEQFF.

Regarding this clone: The sample holds other DNA sequences that translate to the same CDR3. This chain uses TRBV5-1 with TRBJ1-6; the match to TRBD1 covers 8 bases. This CDR3 has 15 amino acids. CDR1 is SGHRS, CDR2 YFSETQ, per germline. Unmatched junction bases numbered 5, after V lost 4 bases and J lost 5 bases. The CDR3 spells CASSLGQGNNSPLHF. CDR3 sequence (DNA): TGCGCCAGCAGCCTCGGACAGGGAAATAATTCACCCCTCCACTTT.

This clone turned up a few times. The rearrangement uses TRBV25-1 and TRBJ1-6; 10 bases fit TRBD1. This CDR3 has 17 amino acids. From germline, CDR1 is MGHDK and CDR2 SYGVNS. The ends lost 0 bases at V and 10 bases at J; junction bases unmatched: 9. The CDR3 bases are TGTGCCAGCAGTGAATATTGGGCCGGGACAGGGGACTCACCCCTCCACTTT. It codes for CASSEYWAGTGDSPLHF. The variable domain in full, with the rest retrieved from reference TRBV25-1 and TRBJ1-6, is EADIYQTPRYLVIGTGKKITLECSQTMGHDKMYWYQQDPGMELHLIHYSYGVNSTEKGDLSSESTVSRIRTEHFPLTLESARPSHTSQYLCASSEYWAGTGDSPLHFGNGTRLTVT.

This clone qualifies as medium-sized. V is TRBV4-2 and J is TRBJ2-2, with D possibly being TRBD1 (6 bases). This CDR3 is 16 amino acids long. V dropped 0 bases and J dropped 1 base, with 9 bases sitting between them. Germline lookup yields CDR1 LGHNA and CDR2 YNFKEQ. DNA of the CDR3: TGTGCCAGCAGCCAAGAGACAGGCTGGAACACCGGGGAGCTGTTTTTT. Amino acid sequence: CASSQETGWNTGELFF.

This chain links TRBV4-1 with TRBJ1-2, with D hard to call. V was trimmed by 0 bases and J by 3 bases, leaving 11 bases between them. This CDR3 is built from 15 residues. Germline CDR1 and CDR2: MGHRA and YSYEKL. The DNA for the CDR3 is TGCGCCAGCAGCCAAGATACGGAGCGGTACTATGGCTACACCTTC. Its translation: CASSQDTERYYGYTF.

This clone appeared a single time. The chain recombines TRBV13 with TRBJ1-5; TRBD1 aligns across 8 bases. The CDR3 extends over 14 amino acids. V was clipped by 6 bases and J by 4 bases; unmatched bases: 5. CDR1 is PRHDT and CDR2 is FYEKMQ in the germline V gene (reference sequence). The CDR3 DNA reads as TGTGCCAGCAGTTTTACAGGGGGGAATCAGCCCCAGCATTTT. This codes for CASSFTGGNQPQHF.

The CDR3 is CASSLLAGSLREQYF. DNA of the CDR3: TGTGCCAGCAGCTTACTAGCGGGGTCTTTGCGCGAGCAGTACTTC. This chain joins TRBV7-2 and TRBJ2-7; 9 bases are shared with TRBD2. V gave up 2 bases and J gave up 6 bases; unmatched junction bases: 8. CDR1 is SGHTA, CDR2 FQGNSA, per germline. CDR3 length: 15 amino acids. The full variable domain, in which reference TRBV7-2 and TRBJ2-7 provide the parts outside the CDR3, is GAGVSQSPSNKVTEKGKDVELRCDPISGHTALYWYRQSLGQGLEFLIYFQGNSAPDKSGLPSDRFSAERTGGSVSTLTIQRTQQEDSAVYLCASSLLAGSLREQYFGPGTRLTVT.

CDR3 DNA sequence: TGTGCCAGCAGTAGAATTTGGACAGGGCAAGCCACTGAAGCTTTCTTT. This translates into CASSRIWTGQATEAFF. The chain recombines TRBV6-4 with TRBJ1-1; 8 nucleotides agree with TRBD1. With V trimmed by 5 bases and J by 4 bases, 12 bases remained unmatched. The CDR3 consists of 16 residues. Germline V gives CDR1 MRHNA, CDR2 SNTAGT.

This chain links TRBV2 with TRBJ2-5; 12 nucleotides match TRBD1. The CDR3 totals 15 residues. Germline V gene data show CDR1 as SNHLY and CDR2 as FYNNEI. J was trimmed by 5 bases and V by 6 bases; bases with no gene match: 7. CDR3 residues: CASSPGTGGWETQYF. CDR3 nucleotides: TGTGCCAGCAGCCCTGGGACAGGGGGCTGGGAGACCCAGTACTTC.

The chain joins TRBV29-1 to TRBJ2-3; 7 bases line up with TRBD1. There are 15 residues in the CDR3. Germline CDR1 and CDR2: SQVTM and ANQGSEA. Losses at the gene ends were 3 bases for V and 2 bases for J; bases not matched to a gene: 8. The CDR3 loop is CSVDFDRAYTDTQYF. CDR3 bases: TGCAGCGTTGATTTTGACAGGGCTTACACAGATACGCAGTATTTT.

V and J are TRBV30 and TRBJ2-1; D is ambiguous. V was clipped by 5 bases and J by 0 bases, with 8 bases between them. The CDR3 is made up of 13 amino acids. Germline V gene data show CDR1 as GTSNPN and CDR2 as SVGIG (reference sequence). CDR3 coding DNA: TGTGCCTGGTCAGGTTACTCCTACAATGAGCAGTTCTTC. Translating it yields CAWSGYSYNEQFF.

The rearrangement uses TRBV28 and TRBJ2-5; 8 bases line up with TRBD2. The trim removed 6 bases at V and 4 bases at J, leaving 10 bases unmatched. The germline gives CDR1 MDHEN, CDR2 SYDVKM. This CDR3 region has 15 residues. This CDR3 is CASSPLGLAGETQYF. The CDR3 region has the DNA TGTGCCAGCAGCCCCTTGGGGCTAGCGGGAGAGACCCAGTACTTC.

This rearrangement joins TRBV2 to TRBJ2-5; D perhaps matches TRBD2 (5 bases). The CDR3 spans 12 residues. CDR1 is SNHLY, CDR2 FYNNEI, per germline. V was clipped by 7 bases and J by 4 bases, with 10 bases between them. CDR3 nucleotides: TGTGCCAGCAAAGGGCGGGCAGAGACCCAGTACTTC. Protein: CASKGRAETQYF. Full variable domain (outside the CDR3, taken from reference TRBV2 and TRBJ2-5): EPEVTQTPSHQVTQMGQEVILRCVPISNHLYFYWYRQILGQKVEFLVSFYNNEISEKSEIFDDQFSVERPDGSNFTLKIRSTKLEDSAMYFCASKGRAETQYFGPGTRLLVL.

V is TRBV20-1 and J is TRBJ1-2, with D unclear. Germline values: CDR1 DFQATT, CDR2 SNEGSKA (reference sequence). The CDR3 runs to 8 residues. The CDR3 protein is CRSHGYTF. Here the CDR3 DNA reads TGCAGGAGTCATGGCTACACCTTC.

The V and J genes are TRBV5-1 and TRBJ1-1, with D unclear. Germline CDR1 SGHRS, CDR2 YFSETQ. The V gene lost 6 bases and the J gene lost 2 bases, with 17 bases spanning the gap. The CDR3 extends over 15 amino acids. The CDR3 DNA sequence: TGCGCCAGCACCCAATGGTTCCGGGGAAACACTGAAGCTTTCTTT. This sequence encodes CASTQWFRGNTEAFF.

The rearrangement uses TRBV6-4 and TRBJ1-2, with D possibly matching TRBD1 (5 bases). V shed 2 bases and J shed 4 bases, with 11 bases lying between them. The CDR3 is 14 amino acids. CDR1 and CDR2 (germline): MRHNA, SNTAGT. DNA for the CDR3: TGTGCCAGCAGTGACGGTGGCGGGACCTATGGCTACACCTTC. It is translated as CASSDGGGTYGYTF.